These T cell receptor beta chains were read from a single sample in a study of memory CD4+ T cells and cytomegalovirus serostatus. The repertoire was sequenced with immunoSEQ multiplex PCR; TCRdb's copy has only in-frame clones and lacks some. The sample has tens of thousands of clones, 60% to 85% seen once. Sequenced sample: memory CD4+ T cells from blood. The receptors shown here come from an adult in good health and CMV-seropositive. CDR3s include the opening cysteine and the closing phenylalanine or tryptophan. Fields, in order: V gene, D gene, clone size, J gene, CDR3 DNA, CDR3 protein. The D gene is left open where the match is weak. Not all rows give a size; the values are once, few, many and, for expanded clones, a class.

>TRBV23-1|.|.|TRBJ1-6
TGCGCCAGCAGTTCCTGGGCGGGGAATTCACCCCTCCACTTT
CASSSWAGNSPLHF
>TRBV4-2|.|few|TRBJ1-1
TGTGCCAGCAGCCAAGATTGGAGCACTGAAGCTTTCTTT
CASSQDWSTEAFF
>TRBV4-3|.|.|TRBJ1-2
TGCGCCAGCAGCCCAGGGCCTTTTACCTATGGCTACACCTTC
CASSPGPFTYGYTF
>TRBV10-3|.|.|TRBJ1-1
TGTGCCATCAGTGGAGAGGGGCTTGGTGAAGCTTTCTTT
CAISGEGLGEAFF
>TRBV28|TRBD1|.|TRBJ2-7
TGTGCCAGCAGAATCGGGACAGACGAGCAGTACTTC
CASRIGTDEQYF
>TRBV7-2|.|.|TRBJ1-4
TGTGCCAGCAGCGCGAGTCGGGGGGGTTCACGGTTTAATGAAAAACTGTTTTTT
CASSASRGGSRFNEKLFF
>TRBV28|.|.|TRBJ1-4
TGTGCCAGCGTCTCTACAGGGGAAAAACTGTTTTTT
CASVSTGEKLFF
>TRBV4-1|.|.|TRBJ1-2
TGCGCCAGCAGCCAACGCGGAAGCTACACCTTC
CASSQRGSYTF
>TRBV7-3|TRBD1|.|TRBJ1-1
TGTGCCAGCAGCCAAGGGGATTCTCAGGGGGGAGGCACTGAAGCTTTCTTT
CASSQGDSQGGGTEAFF
>TRBV9|.|few|TRBJ1-1
TGTGCCAGCAGCGTAGGTGGGGGCCATTCGAACACTGAAGCTTTCTTT
CASSVGGGHSNTEAFF
>TRBV18|TRBD1|.|TRBJ1-1
TGTGCCAGCTCACCACCGACAGGGGTGACTGAAGCTTTCTTT
CASSPPTGVTEAFF
>TRBV29-1|TRBD2|.|TRBJ2-1
TGCAGCGTTGGAGGGGGACTAGCGGGAGTCAATGAGCAGTTCTTC
CSVGGGLAGVNEQFF
>TRBV18|.|.|TRBJ1-1
TGTGCCAGCTCACCGGCTTACAGAAAGAACACTGAAGCTTTCTTT
CASSPAYRKNTEAFF
>TRBV19|.|.|TRBJ2-1
TGTGCCAGTCGGACCTACAATGAGCAGTTCTTC
CASRTYNEQFF
>TRBV19|.|.|TRBJ2-7
TGTGCCAGTAGTATGAGGACATCGTCATCCTACGAGCAGTACTTC
CASSMRTSSSYEQYF
>TRBV30|TRBD1|.|TRBJ2-7
TGTGCCTGGAGTGAGGGGACAGGAGTTTTGGACGAGCAGTACTTC
CAWSEGTGVLDEQYF
>TRBV5-6|.|.|TRBJ2-7
TGTGCCAGCAGCTCGACTCAACGTTACGAGCAGTACTTC
CASSSTQRYEQYF
>TRBV7-8|TRBD1|once|TRBJ2-5
TGTGCCAGTACAGGGGCTTTGGGAGAGACCCAGTACTTC
CASTGALGETQYF
>TRBV5-1|.|once|TRBJ2-7
TGCGCCAGCAGCCTGGCAGGGGAATACGAGCAGTACTTC
CASSLAGEYEQYF
>TRBV18|.|.|TRBJ1-6
TGTGCCAGCTCACCTGGGGCAGGGACGTCACCCCTCCACTTT
CASSPGAGTSPLHF
>TRBV27|.|.|TRBJ1-5
TGTGCCAGCAGTTTTGGGGGGGGATTCAATCAGCCCCAGCATTTT
CASSFGGGFNQPQHF
>TRBV7-9|TRBD2|.|TRBJ2-1
TGTGCCAGCAGCGCACAGGGGGCGGGGAGGACTAGCGGGATCAATGAGCAGTTCTTC
CASSAQGAGRTSGINEQFF
>TRBV12-5|.|.|TRBJ2-2
TGTGCTAGTGGTTTGGTACTAGGATCTAGCCTTGCGAACACCGGGGAGCTGTTTTTT
CASGLVLGSSLANTGELFF
>TRBV2|.|.|TRBJ2-1
TGTGCCAGCAGCAGGCTCAATGAGCAGTTCTTC
CASSRLNEQFF
>TRBV28|.|.|TRBJ2-5
TGTGCCAGCAGTTTTGGAGGAGTGGGTCGAGAGACCCAGTACTTC
CASSFGGVGRETQYF
>TRBV6-1|.|.|TRBJ2-5
TGTGCCAGCAGTTGGGGGACTAGACAGGGAGAGACCCAGTACTTC
CASSWGTRQGETQYF
>TRBV19|.|.|TRBJ1-2
TGTGCCAGTAGTCCAACGACGGATTATGGCTACACCTTC
CASSPTTDYGYTF
>TRBV2|TRBD1|.|TRBJ1-5
TGTGCCAGCAGTGTGGACAGGGGGTATAATCAGCCCCAGCATTTT
CASSVDRGYNQPQHF
>TRBV5-4|.|.|TRBJ2-2
TGTGCCAGCAGCGGTCCCAAGAGCCTCCCCGGGGAGCTGTTTTTT
CASSGPKSLPGELFF
>TRBV9|TRBD2|.|TRBJ2-1
TGTGCCAGCAGCGTAGGAAGCGCGGGAGTCTACAATGAGCAGTTCTTC
CASSVGSAGVYNEQFF
>TRBV7-9|.|.|TRBJ2-5
TGTGCCAGCAGCTACCCGGGCCGGCAGAAAGAGACCCAGTACTTC
CASSYPGRQKETQYF
>TRBV7-8|TRBD2|.|TRBJ2-5
TGTGCCAGCAGCTCCCCCCTAGCGGGAGATGGTGAGACCCAGTACTTC
CASSSPLAGDGETQYF
>TRBV4-2|TRBD2|few|TRBJ2-1
TGTGCCAGCAGCCAAGATGGGTGGGGGGATCGAGCGGGAGGATTCAATGAGCAGTTCTTC
CASSQDGWGDRAGGFNEQFF
>TRBV5-6|.|.|TRBJ1-1
TGTGCCAGCAGCTCCCTACATCGGGGGAACACTGAAGCTTTCTTT
CASSSLHRGNTEAFF
>TRBV18|.|.|TRBJ1-1
TGTGCCAGCTCACCAGTGGCAGCGAACACTGAAGCTTTCTTT
CASSPVAANTEAFF
>TRBV19|.|.|TRBJ1-5
TGTGCCAGTAGTTACCGCCCAGGCCAGCCCCAGCATTTT
CASSYRPGQPQHF